This T cell receptor beta chain was identified during a study of blood T cell repertoires in COVID-19. The germline V gene encodes CDR1 SGHTA and CDR2 FQGNSA. Trimming took off 5 bases at V and 0 bases at J, with 16 bases between the two ends. This CDR3 region has 16 residues. Profiled with immunoSEQ multiplex PCR; TCRdb holds only in-frame clones, not every one. The sample yields 100,000 or so clones, roughly nine tenths seen once. This clone was seen just once. This rearrangement joins TRBV7-2 to TRBJ1-1; no reliable D call. The sequencing input was peripheral blood. The sequence was obtained from a man over 45 with acute or convalescent COVID-19. CDR3 sequence (DNA): TGTGCCAGCAGCCAGGCTCGAAGTATCCTGAACACTGAAGCTTTCTTT. This encodes CASSQARSILNTEAFF.